This TCR beta chain was captured by sequencing in a study of OX40 agonist ivuxolimab in advanced cancers. Background on the whole study: The costimulatory receptor OX40 (CD134) was targeted by ivuxolimab, a fully human IgG2 agonistic monoclonal antibody. Intravenous ivuxolimab was administered to patients every 2 weeks at six dose levels: 0.01, 0.1, 0.3, 1.5, 3 and 10 mg/kg. Partial responses occurred in three dose-escalation patients: two with cutaneous melanoma and one with hepatocellular carcinoma. Prior anti-PD-1, anti-PD-L1 or anti-CTLA-4 therapy was permitted, and approximately 40% of dose-escalation patients had received checkpoint inhibitors. Peripheral TCRbeta sequencing was intended to test whether TCR sequence diversity was altered and clonal T-cell expansion was caused by ivuxolimab. Of the roughly 52 dose-escalation patients, hepatocellular carcinoma was present in some 19, melanoma in some 15, renal cell carcinoma in 9 and head and neck cancer in 9. The paper reports the monotherapy dose-escalation portion (N of about 47 patients) of the phase I ivuxolimab trial. In the dose-escalation cohort, 82.7% of patients were male, and the mean age was roughly 60 years, with a range of roughly 20 to 80.

Of note for this clone: Its recognized antigen is unknown. Base qualities are not at hand, and no much larger clone is one base apart.

The paper as a whole reports these results and caveats: In partial responders in the 0.1-3.0 mg/kg groups, normalized peripheral clonal expansion was found to be among the lowest, especially among CD8+ T cells. After ivuxolimab, CD8+ T cells had more expanded clones than CD4+ T cells on average. At doses from 0.1 to 3.0 mg/kg, clonal expansion was seen in both CD4+ and CD8+ blood T cells between baseline and week 6. The antigen specificity of the clonally expanded peripheral T cells was not determined. Low levels of normalized T-cell clonal expansion were also shown by some nonresponding patients.

Genomic DNA was isolated from the sorted cells so that the TCRbeta CDR3 region could be sequenced. The immunoSEQ Assay was used for sequencing of TCRbeta CDR3 regions. The immuneACCESS repertoire file appears here via TCRdb, limited to in-frame rearrangements. These files lack a portion of the clones; in checked studies, under half of the deficit traces to unresolved V genes, and the cause of the others is not known. This sample holds over 55,000 clones; approximately 91% were observed only once. The ten largest clones capture roughly 2.4% of the sample. As encoded in the germline V gene, CDR1 is MRHNA while CDR2 is SNTAGT. CDR3 length: 11 amino acids, cysteine to phenylalanine. Of all the DNA, just the CDR3 is kept, 33 bases in frame from base 1. V is cut by 7 bases and J by 5 bases, and the space between the germline ends is 8 bases. Patients with autoimmune disease history or receiving systemic immunosuppression were excluded from the trial. Peripheral blood for TCR sequencing was collected from all dose cohorts at baseline, on cycle 4 day 1, and on cycle 7 day 1. Samples came from an open-label, multicenter, first-in-human phase I dose-escalation trial of ivuxolimab. Adults with locally advanced or metastatic melanoma, renal cell, hepatocellular, or head and neck squamous cell carcinoma were enrolled in the trial. Before TCR sequencing, CD4+ and CD8+ T cells were separately sorted from peripheral blood.

The chain is made from TRBV6-4 and TRBJ2-5, with the D gene uncertain. The specimen was CD4+ or CD8+ T cells sorted from blood, collected in a trial of the OX40 agonist ivuxolimab. This receptor was identified in an adult with an advanced solid tumor such as melanoma, head and neck, liver or kidney cancer. The CDR3: CASTRWETQYF. At the DNA level, the sequence is TGTGCCAGCACCCGGTGGGAGACCCAGTACTTC.